The sequence of this TCR beta chain was determined in a study of identical twins. This CDR3 spans 14 amino acids. The ends were cut back, 8 bases at V and 4 bases at J, with 15 bases in the middle. CDR1 and CDR2 from the germline V gene are SNHLY and FYNNEI. A single record per CDR3 protein comes from TCRdb applying MiXCR to the 5' RACE reads. Among 700,000 to 950,000 distinct CDR3 sequences listed, approximately 13% were seen once. On this clonotype: Its specificity is not known.

Points from the study as a whole: Abundant beta clonotypes from cord blood had fewer insertions, unlike memory repertoires, which showed none. Excess twin sharing in beta out-of-frame sequences was weaker.

The same data also went into a second study, on yellow fever vaccine responses in identical twins.

The TCR originated in a woman under 30 in good health. This chain connects TRBV2 to TRBJ1-3; TRBD1 is a possible D gene (5 bases). Source material: PBMCs. The CDR3: CASGDGTAGNTIYF. The CDR3 DNA is TGTGCCAGCGGCGATGGGACTGCCGGAAACACCATATATTTT.